This TCR beta chain was captured by sequencing in a study of cytomegalovirus exposure and HLA in healthy donors. The study, taken as a whole, reports: Among CMV-associated TCR beta chains, most appeared HLA-restricted in a later analysis.

A remark on this clone: Its antigen is as yet unknown.

Germline V gene sequence: CDR1 SGDLS, CDR2 YYNGEE. V was cut by 5 bases and J by 4 bases, with 18 bases left in between. This CDR3 has 15 residues. PCR employed 60 Vbeta and 13 Jbeta primers. The assay was immunoSEQ multiplex PCR, and TCRdb's table has in-frame clones only and misses some. The data hold approximately 100,000 clones, with approximately 80% observed a single time. The sequenced sample was PBMCs. The V and J genes are TRBV9 and TRBJ1-1; D not resolved. The clonotype originates from a female donor in good health and CMV-seropositive. The CDR3 spells CASRAATEVGTEAFF. The CDR3 DNA follows: TGTGCCAGCAGGGCGGCGACGGAGGTGGGCACTGAAGCTTTCTTT.